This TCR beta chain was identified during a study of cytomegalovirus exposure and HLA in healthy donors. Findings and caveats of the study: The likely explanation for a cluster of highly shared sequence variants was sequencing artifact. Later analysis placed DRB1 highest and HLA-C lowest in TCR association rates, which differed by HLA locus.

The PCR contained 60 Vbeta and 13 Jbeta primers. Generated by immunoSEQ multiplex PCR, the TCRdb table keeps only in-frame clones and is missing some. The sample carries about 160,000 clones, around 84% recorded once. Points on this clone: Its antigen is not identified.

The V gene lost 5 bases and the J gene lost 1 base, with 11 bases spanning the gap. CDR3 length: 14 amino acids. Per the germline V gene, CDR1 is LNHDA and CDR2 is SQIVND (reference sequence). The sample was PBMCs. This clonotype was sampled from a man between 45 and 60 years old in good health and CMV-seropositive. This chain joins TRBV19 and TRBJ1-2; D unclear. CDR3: CASSQMSYNYGYTF. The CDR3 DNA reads TGTGCCAGTAGTCAAATGAGTTATAACTATGGCTACACCTTC.